Sequencing of this TCR beta chain was carried out in a study of blood T cells in healthy people across ages. Study outcomes and limitations: TCR beta diversity per million T cells fell roughly linearly with age.

This CDR3 has 14 residues. Germline assignment: CDR1 SGHRS and CDR2 YFSETQ. After removal of 7 bases from V and 7 bases from J, the junction contained 7 bases not matched to a gene. For the second PCR, which ran for roughly 7 to 11 cycles, a sample-barcoded 5' primer and a J-beta primer mix were used. Carrying 12 random nucleotides, a template-switch adaptor labeled each individual cDNA molecule. TCRdb fed the 5' RACE reads into MiXCR, producing one record per CDR3 protein. In the table there are some 760,000 distinct CDR3 sequences, approximately 25% of which are singletons. Notes on this clonotype: What it recognizes is unknown.

These data were likewise used in another study, on T cells of mothers and their children.

The chain has TRBV5-1 and TRBJ2-2; 10 bases match TRBD1. The specimen sequenced was blood. The sequence came from a boy between 10 and 17 years old in good health. The CDR3 DNA follows: TGCGCCAGCCGGGGACAGGGGATCGGCGGGGAGCTGTTTTTT. Protein: CASRGQGIGGELFF.